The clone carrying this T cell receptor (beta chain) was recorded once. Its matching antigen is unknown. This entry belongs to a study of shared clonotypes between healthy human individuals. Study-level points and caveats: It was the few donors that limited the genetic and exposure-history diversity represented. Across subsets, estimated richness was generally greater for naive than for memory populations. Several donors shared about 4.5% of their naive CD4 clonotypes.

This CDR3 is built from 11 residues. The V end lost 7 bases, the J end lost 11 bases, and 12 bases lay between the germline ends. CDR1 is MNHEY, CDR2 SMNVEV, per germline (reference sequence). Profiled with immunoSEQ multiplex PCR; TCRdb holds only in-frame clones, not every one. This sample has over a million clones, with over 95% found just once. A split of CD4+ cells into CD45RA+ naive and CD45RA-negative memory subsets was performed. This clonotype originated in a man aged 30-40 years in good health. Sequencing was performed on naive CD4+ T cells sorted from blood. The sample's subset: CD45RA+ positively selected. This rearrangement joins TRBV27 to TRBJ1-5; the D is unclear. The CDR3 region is CASTPPSAQHF. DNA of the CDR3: TGTGCCAGCACCCCTCCATCGGCCCAGCATTTT.